This T cell receptor (beta chain) was sequenced during a study of beta chain features in type 1 diabetes. Study-wide points: Diminished insertions and augmented deletions at VDJ junctions characterized type 1 diabetes patients. Shorter TCRB CDR3s, moderately but significantly so, were found in Type 1 diabetes patients in all four CD4+ subsets.

The CDR3 is 14 amino acids. Germline V lookup: CDR1 SGHDT, CDR2 YYEEEE. Every isolated RNA sample was fully reverse transcribed, so sequencing captured expressed TCRB transcripts. Here immunoSEQ multiplex PCR was the method, and the copy in TCRdb shows in-frame clones only, minus some. Counted here are fewer than 900,000 clones, roughly 15% occurring once; the ten biggest clones make up around 0.02%. This clone was counted only a few times. What it recognizes is unknown. Via the markers CD45RO/CCR7/CD25/CD127/CD95/CD27, stem cell-like memory, regulatory, central memory and naive CD4+ cells were sorted.

The clonotype originates from a woman under 30 in good health. What was sequenced was naive CD4+ T cells from blood. The rearrangement uses TRBV5-6 and TRBJ2-5; possibly TRBD1 or TRBD2 for D (5 bases each). TRBJ2-7 matches the DNA end more closely, so the J call is doubtful. CDR3: CASRQRGTTYEQYF. The CDR3 DNA reads as TGTGCCAGCAGGCAGAGGGGTACGACCTACGAGCAGTACTTC.